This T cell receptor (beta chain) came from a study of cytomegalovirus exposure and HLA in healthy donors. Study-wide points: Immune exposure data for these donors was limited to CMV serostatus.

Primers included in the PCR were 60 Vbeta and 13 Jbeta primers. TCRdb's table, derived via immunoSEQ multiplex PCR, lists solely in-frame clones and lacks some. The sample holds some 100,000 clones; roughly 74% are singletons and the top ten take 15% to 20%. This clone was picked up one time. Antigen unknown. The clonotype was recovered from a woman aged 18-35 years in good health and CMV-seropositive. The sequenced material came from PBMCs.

CDR3 coding DNA: TGTGCCAGTATAGGGCAGGGGGACTACAATGAGCAGTTCTTC. Translation gives CASIGQGDYNEQFF. The rearrangement joins TRBV19 to TRBJ2-1; 7 bases match TRBD1. The CDR3 runs to 14 residues. V gave up 7 bases and J gave up 3 bases; unmatched junction bases: 6. CDR1 LNHDA and CDR2 SQIVND come from the germline V gene (reference sequence).